This TCR beta chain appears in the sequencing data of a study of blood T cell repertoires in COVID-19. Looking at the study overall: Both acute and convalescent COVID-19 samples were obtained from the United States, Italy and Spain. T cells, B-cell-depleted T cells, or PBMCs provided the cDNA or gDNA that served as material.

Sequencing was performed with immunoSEQ multiplex PCR; in TCRdb, only in-frame clones are kept and a portion is missing. The sample comprises 200,000 to 300,000 clones, 84% of which are singletons, and 4.2% rests with the top ten. The CDR3 is made up of 15 amino acids. Germline trimming cut 4 bases from V and 6 bases from J; bases unmatched to any gene: 10. Germline CDR1 is LNHDA and CDR2 is SQIVND (reference sequence). Sequences were obtained from peripheral blood. J is TRBJ1-2 and V is TRBV19; 8 bases line up with TRBD1. The sequence was collected from a man in his fifties or sixties with acute or convalescent COVID-19. The DNA of the CDR3 is TGTGCCAGTAGTACCCGCCTGGCGACAGGGGATGGCTACACCTTC. It specifies CASSTRLATGDGYTF.